This TCR beta chain originates from a study of cytomegalovirus exposure and HLA in healthy donors (dated by TCRdb to the late 2010s). Some background on the complete study: A later analysis indicated that the 100 to 150 validation repertoires were generated on the platform also employed for the 700 or so repertoires of the first cohort. The study aimed to test whether cataloging public T cell receptors could reveal signatures of past pathogen exposure. In addition to the first cohort of 666 subjects, a separate validation cohort of around 110 different subjects was used. To predict cytomegalovirus infection status, the study combined high-throughput TCR immunosequencing, statistical association of individual TCRs with disease status, and machine learning. General study outcomes and caveats: The study gave a list of more than 150 TCR beta chains associated with cytomegalovirus. The validation cohort had no HLA typing available for a later analysis, so co-occurrence within that cohort was assessed over all 120 or so repertoires. It was suggested by the authors that the approach could potentially be generalized to other disease states and immunological phenotypes. Subsequent analysis determined that TCRs grouped into clusters in the first cohort also showed a tendency toward co-occurrence across the roughly 110 validation repertoires, and approximately 94% of cluster scores exceeded 0. Most TCR sequences were observed very rarely across donors, whereas some public TCRs were present in many individuals. The classifier was reported to diagnose cytomegalovirus status with high specificity and sensitivity in both the original and validation cohorts. A few of the identified cytomegalovirus-associated TCR beta chains were confirmed in vitro to be specific for cytomegalovirus antigens.

The donors belonged to the validation cohort of approximately 130 subjects, which was separate from the roughly 670-subject first cohort. Points on this clone: Its specific antigen is unknown. Base-call qualities are not available, and no considerably larger clone is one nucleotide away.

Library prep was done by the immunoSEQ multiplex PCR assay. In the original analysis: A statistical classification framework was built for diagnosing cytomegalovirus status from the catalog of TCR beta chain sequences. TCRdb took over this immuneACCESS table, retaining in-frame rearrangements with V and J assigned. Such tables are incomplete; in checked studies, under half of the missing clones stem from an unresolved V gene, and the remainder is unexplained. The V and J calls and clone size were taken over from that table, and D and trimming were inferred from the DNA. Here the sample has about 69,000 clones; roughly 95% occur a single time. The top ten clones comprise roughly 5% of the sample. The germline V gene specifies SGHVS as CDR1 and FQNEAQ as CDR2. The germline ends are 9 bases apart after V is trimmed by 3 bases and J by 0 bases. Its CDR3 holds 14 amino acids, cysteine through phenylalanine. Only CDR3 DNA is held: 42 bases, read in frame from base 1.

The clonotype was recovered from a woman aged 18-29 years in good health and CMV-seropositive. Sequences were obtained from PBMCs. Recombination connected TRBV7-8 to TRBJ2-7; TRBD1 is a weak D gene call, 5 bases matching. The CDR3 region has the sequence CASSFRQPSYEQYF. The DNA is TGTGCCAGCAGCTTCCGACAGCCCTCCTACGAGCAGTACTTC. Reference TRBV7-8 and TRBJ2-7 proteins supply the regions before and after the CDR3; the full variable domain is: GAGVSQSPRYKVAKRGQDVALRCDPISGHVSLFWYQQALGQGPEFLTYFQNEAQLDKSGLPSDRFFAERPEGSVSTLKIQRTQQEDSAVYLCASSFRQPSYEQYFGPGTRLTVT.